The 15 T cell receptor beta chains in this list originate from one sample, sequenced in a study of beta chain features in type 1 diabetes. Regarding the study as a whole: Moderate but significant shortening of TCRB CDR3s was recorded in all four CD4+ subsets from Type 1 diabetes patients.

Expressed TCRB transcripts were sequenced because the isolated RNA had all been reverse transcribed beforehand. Only in-frame clones appear in the TCRdb table, and some are missing; sequencing was by immunoSEQ multiplex PCR. Of hundreds of thousands of clones in the sample, 11% to 15% are singletons; the top ten hold around 0.04%. Which antigens these TCRs recognize remains unknown. Sequenced input: naive CD4+ T cells from blood. The source is a man younger than 35 with type 1 diabetes.

The rearrangement joins TRBV29-1 to TRBJ2-5, with TRBD2 as a possible D gene (5 bases). V dropped 5 bases and J dropped 2 bases, with 12 bases sitting between them. CDR1 SQVTM and CDR2 ANQGSEA come from the germline V gene. This CDR3 contains 13 residues. CDR3: CSVRTSGQETQYF. For the CDR3, the DNA is TGCAGCGTTCGTACGTCGGGGCAAGAGACCCAGTACTTC.

The genes are TRBV2 and TRBJ2-3; the match to TRBD2 covers 9 bases. Germline loops: CDR1 SNHLY, CDR2 FYNNEI. The CDR3 sequence is 14 residues long. The CDR3 loop reads CATQREVVTDTQYF. The CDR3 nucleotides read TGTGCAACTCAGCGGGAGGTTGTCACAGATACGCAGTATTTT.

Comments on this clone: Different DNA sequences within this sample yield the same CDR3. The chain employs TRBV5-1 and TRBJ2-4; tentatively, D is TRBD1 or TRBD2 (5 bases each). The CDR3 covers 16 residues. CDR1 and CDR2 (germline): SGHRS, YFSETQ. Between the trimmed V and J ends, which lost 0 bases and 0 bases, there was a span of 10 bases. The CDR3 protein is CASSLEAGTAKNIQYF. The CDR3 region has the DNA TGCGCCAGCAGCTTGGAAGCCGGGACAGCCAAAAACATTCAGTACTTC.

Only a few counts were recorded for this clone. This sequence joins TRBV5-4 and TRBJ1-5; tentatively, D is TRBD1 (5 bases). The CDR3 has 15 amino acids. The germline gives CDR1 SGHNT, CDR2 YYREEE (reference sequence). Between the trimmed V and J ends, which lost 4 bases and 5 bases, there was a span of 16 bases. The CDR3 bases are TGTGCCAGCAGCGCTGGACCGGGGGATCATCAGCCCCAGCATTTT. Its protein is CASSAGPGDHQPQHF. Full variable domain (missing parts from reference TRBV5-4 and TRBJ1-5): ETGVTQSPTHLIKTRGQQVTLRCSSQSGHNTVSWYQQALGQGPQFIFQYYREEENGRGNFPPRFSGLQFPNYSSELNVNALELDDSALYLCASSAGPGDHQPQHFGDGTRLSIL.

The chain joins TRBV9 to TRBJ1-5; D unclear. Germline-derived CDR1 and CDR2 are SGDLS and YYNGEE. The CDR3 has 14 amino acids. The ends were cut back, 4 bases at V and 4 bases at J, with 12 bases in the middle. The CDR3 bases are TGTGCCAGCAGCCTCGACGAAGGGAATCAGCCCCAGCATTTT. Protein sequence: CASSLDEGNQPQHF.

The rearrangement uses TRBV6-5 and TRBJ1-6; no clear D. V lost 4 bases and J lost 8, with 12 bases in between. The CDR3 has 14 amino acids. Germline CDR1 and CDR2: MNHEY and SVGAGI. Written as DNA, the CDR3 is TGTGCCAGCAGTTTGAGGAATTGGGATTCACCCCTCCACTTT. Translated, it gives CASSLRNWDSPLHF.

The chain recombines TRBV2 with TRBJ2-7; possibly TRBD1 for D (6 bases). Germline lookup yields CDR1 SNHLY and CDR2 FYNNEI. CDR3 length: 12 residues. Trimming shortened V by 4 bases and J by 2 bases, and 6 bases separated the two germline ends. CDR3 sequence (DNA): TGTGCCAGCAGTGGGGACACCTACGAGCAGTACTTC. The encoded protein is CASSGDTYEQYF.

This clone was observed a few times. The chain couples TRBV18 to TRBJ1-2; TRBD1 aligns across 11 bases. Per the germline V gene, CDR1 is KGHSH and CDR2 is LQKENI. This CDR3 region has 16 residues. V was pared by 4 bases and J by 2 bases, with 6 bases of the junction left unmatched. CDR3 nucleotides: TGTGCCAGCTCACGCGGGACAGGGGGTCCCAACTATGGCTACACCTTC. This gives the protein CASSRGTGGPNYGYTF.

The chain employs TRBV23-1 and TRBJ1-4; D is ambiguous. TRBV23-1 is an open reading frame whose function is uncertain. CDR3 length: 14 residues. V gave up 4 bases and J gave up 3 bases, with 9 bases separating them. The CDR3 is CASSRGRANEKLFF. DNA for the CDR3: TGCGCCAGCAGTCGAGGACGAGCTAATGAAAAACTGTTTTTT.

On this clone: The junction departs from the called germline gene at one end, perhaps through a read error. The chain couples TRBV6-5 to TRBJ1-4; D is undetermined. Per the germline V gene, CDR1 is MNHEY and CDR2 is SVGAGI. The CDR3 sequence is 13 residues long. CDR3 residues: CASSPSFERELFF. The DNA of the CDR3 is TGTGCGAGCAGTCCCTCGTTCGAGAGGGAACTGTTTTTT.

The chain combines TRBV7-9 with TRBJ2-3; D is perhaps TRBD2 (5 bases). CDR3 length: 13 residues. Deletions cut 8 bases from V and 1 base from J, with 10 bases between. Germline values: CDR1 SEHNR, CDR2 FQNEAQ (reference sequence). CDR3 DNA sequence: TGTGCCAGCGGATCGAGGGGCACAGATACGCAGTATTTT. Translating it yields CASGSRGTDTQYF.

V is TRBV15 and J is TRBJ1-5; unclear D gene. CDR1 and CDR2 (germline): LNHNV, YYDKDF (reference sequence). The CDR3 spans 15 residues. V lost 1 base, J lost 2 bases, and 9 bases lay in between. CDR3 sequence reads: CATSRVAWGNQPQHF. The CDR3 DNA follows: TGTGCCACCAGCAGAGTGGCCTGGGGCAATCAGCCCCAGCATTTT.

The chain uses TRBV5-6 and TRBJ1-5; D not certain. This CDR3 spans 15 amino acids. V lost 0 bases and J lost 1, with 8 bases in between. The germline gives CDR1 SGHDT, CDR2 YYEEEE. CDR3 DNA: TGTGCCAGCAGCTTGGCTCCAGAGAGCAATCAGCCCCAGCATTTT. This sequence encodes CASSLAPESNQPQHF.

This clone turned up a few times. CDR3 sequence reads: CSVSPGMNTEAFF. The CDR3 region has the DNA TGCAGCGTCTCCCCGGGTATGAACACTGAAGCTTTCTTT. The chain uses TRBV29-1 and TRBJ1-1; D unresolved. This CDR3 is 13 amino acids long. CDR1 and CDR2 (germline): SQVTM, ANQGSEA. The ends were cut back, 6 bases at V and 0 bases at J, with 11 bases in the middle.

This clone was seen only a few times. The chain carries TRBV7-2 and TRBJ1-1; D is undetermined. Trimming took off 6 bases at V and 5 bases at J, with 19 bases between the two ends. CDR1 and CDR2 (germline): SGHTA, FQGNSA. The CDR3 consists of 15 residues. Here the CDR3 reads CASSFHSLYRTEAFF. In DNA, the CDR3 is TGTGCCAGCAGTTTCCACAGCTTATACCGTACTGAAGCTTTCTTT.